The clone carrying this T cell receptor beta chain was seen a single time. The data were taken from a study of Tregs in tolerant kidney transplant recipients. Related graft donors supplied nonmyeloablative bone marrow transplants, and mixed chimerism was transient. Sequencing was performed with immunoSEQ multiplex PCR; in TCRdb, only in-frame clones are kept and a portion is missing. The data show more than 70,000 clones, around 90% seen once. The germline V gene has CDR1 LNHDA and CDR2 SQIVND (reference sequence). With V trimmed by 5 bases and J by 2 bases, 17 bases remained unmatched. This CDR3 has 19 residues.

Sequences were derived from CD4+ T cells from blood (PBMCs), sampled 24 months after the transplant. This receptor was identified in a human patient who received a combined kidney and bone marrow transplant. Some of the T cells might come from the graft donor. J is TRBJ2-1 and V is TRBV19; TRBD2 aligns across 8 bases. The CDR3 sequence: CASSARVAGWLGTYNEQFF. The CDR3 nucleotides are TGTGCCAGTAGTGCCCGGGTAGCGGGATGGTTAGGGACCTACAATGAGCAGTTCTTC.